The present TCR beta chain was sequenced within a study of Tregs in tolerant kidney transplant recipients. Findings of the study overall: Biological reproducibility was not directly addressed, but technical replication error appeared minimal. Few patients were studied, so findings need validation in larger groups.

Related graft donors supplied nonmyeloablative bone marrow transplants, and mixed chimerism was transient. Assay used: immunoSEQ multiplex PCR; TCRdb lists only in-frame clones, some missing. The sample gives fewer than 60,000 clones, around 90% of which show up once; approximately 14% is in the top ten. Germline CDR1 reads KGHSH; CDR2 reads LQKENI. The CDR3 sequence is 19 residues long. The junction had 16 bases not matched to a gene; V was cut back by 3 bases and J by 0 bases. For this clone: Antigen: not known.

The sample was CD8+ T cells from blood (PBMCs), taken 24 months after the transplant. The clonotype comes from a human patient who received a combined kidney and bone marrow transplant. Part of the T cells may come from the graft donor. V gene TRBV18 combines with J gene TRBJ1-2; 7 nucleotides match TRBD1. The CDR3 here is CASSPTGFPTGQPNYGYTF. CDR3 coding DNA: TGTGCCAGCTCACCGACCGGCTTTCCCACGGGACAGCCTAACTATGGCTACACCTTC.